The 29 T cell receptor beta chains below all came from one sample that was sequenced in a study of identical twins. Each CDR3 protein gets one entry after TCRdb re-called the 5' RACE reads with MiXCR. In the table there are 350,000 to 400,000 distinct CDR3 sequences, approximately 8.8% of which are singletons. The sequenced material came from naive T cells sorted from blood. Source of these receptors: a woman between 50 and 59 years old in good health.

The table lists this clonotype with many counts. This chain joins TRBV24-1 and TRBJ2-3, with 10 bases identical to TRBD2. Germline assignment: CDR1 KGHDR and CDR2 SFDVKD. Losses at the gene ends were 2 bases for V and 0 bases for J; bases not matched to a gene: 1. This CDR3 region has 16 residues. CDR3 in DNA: TGTGCCACCAGTGATTGGACTAGCGGAAGCACAGATACGCAGTATTTT. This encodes CATSDWTSGSTDTQYF.

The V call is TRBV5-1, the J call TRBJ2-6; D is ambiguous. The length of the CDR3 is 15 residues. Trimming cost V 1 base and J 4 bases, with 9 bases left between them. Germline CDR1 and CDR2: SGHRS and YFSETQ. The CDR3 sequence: CASSLWPTGANVLTF. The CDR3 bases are TGCGCCAGCAGCTTGTGGCCTACCGGGGCCAACGTCCTGACTTTC.

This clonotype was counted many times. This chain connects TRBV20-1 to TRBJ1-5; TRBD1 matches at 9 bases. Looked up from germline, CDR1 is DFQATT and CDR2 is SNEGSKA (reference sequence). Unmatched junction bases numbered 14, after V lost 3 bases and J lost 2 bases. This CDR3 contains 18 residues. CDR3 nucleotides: TGCAGTGCTAGCCGCTTCTACAGGGGGCGCGGAGGCAATCAGCCCCAGCATTTT. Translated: CSASRFYRGRGGNQPQHF.

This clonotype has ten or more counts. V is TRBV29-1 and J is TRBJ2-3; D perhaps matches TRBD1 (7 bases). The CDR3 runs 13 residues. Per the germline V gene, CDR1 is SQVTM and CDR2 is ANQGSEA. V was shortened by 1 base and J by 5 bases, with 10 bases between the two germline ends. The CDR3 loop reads CSVEGRGQDTQYF. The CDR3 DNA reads TGCAGCGTTGAAGGGAGGGGGCAAGATACGCAGTATTTT.

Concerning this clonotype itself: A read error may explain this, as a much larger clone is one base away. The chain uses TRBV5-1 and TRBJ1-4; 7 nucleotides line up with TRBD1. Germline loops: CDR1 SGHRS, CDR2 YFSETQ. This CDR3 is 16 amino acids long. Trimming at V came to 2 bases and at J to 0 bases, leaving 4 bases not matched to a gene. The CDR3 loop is CASSFGGQTTNEKLFF. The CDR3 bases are TGCGCCAGCAGCTTTGGGGGACAGACAACTAATGAAAAACTGTTTTTT.

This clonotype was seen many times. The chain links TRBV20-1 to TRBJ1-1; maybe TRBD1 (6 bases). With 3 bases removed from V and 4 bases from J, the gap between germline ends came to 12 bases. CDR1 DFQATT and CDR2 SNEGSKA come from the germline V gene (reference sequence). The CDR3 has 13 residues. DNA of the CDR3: TGCAGTGCTAGGGAGGGGGTAGGCACTGAAGCTTTCTTT. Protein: CSAREGVGTEAFF.

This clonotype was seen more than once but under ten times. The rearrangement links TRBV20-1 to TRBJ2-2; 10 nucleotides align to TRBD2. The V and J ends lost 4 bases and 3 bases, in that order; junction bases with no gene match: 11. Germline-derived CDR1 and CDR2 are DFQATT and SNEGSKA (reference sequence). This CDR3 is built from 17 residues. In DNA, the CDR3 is TGCAGTGCTATGGACAGCGGGAGGGGGGTAGACACCGGGGAGCTGTTTTTT. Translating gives CSAMDSGRGVDTGELFF.

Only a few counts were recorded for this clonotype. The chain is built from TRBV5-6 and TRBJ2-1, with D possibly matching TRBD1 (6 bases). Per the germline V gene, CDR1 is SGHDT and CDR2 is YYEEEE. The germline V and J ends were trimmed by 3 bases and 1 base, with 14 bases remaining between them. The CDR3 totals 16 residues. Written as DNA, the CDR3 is TGTGCCAGCAGCTCGACCGTCCAGGGGTCCTACAATGAGCAGTTCTTC. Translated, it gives CASSSTVQGSYNEQFF.

The CDR3 DNA reads TGCGCCAGCAGCTTCGCGGTGGGGGCGGGAGTTAATGAGCAGTTCTTC. Protein product: CASSFAVGAGVNEQFF. This sequence joins TRBV5-1 and TRBJ2-1; D is perhaps TRBD2 (7 bases). V was pared by 2 bases and J by 7 bases, with 19 bases between. The CDR3 totals 16 residues. Germline V gene sequence: CDR1 SGHRS, CDR2 YFSETQ. The whole variable domain, filled in from reference TRBV5-1 and TRBJ2-1, reads KAGVTQTPRYLIKTRGQQVTLSCSPISGHRSVSWYQQTPGQGLQFLFEYFSETQRNKGNFPGRFSGRQFSNSRSEMNVSTLELGDSALYLCASSFAVGAGVNEQFFGPGTRLTVL.

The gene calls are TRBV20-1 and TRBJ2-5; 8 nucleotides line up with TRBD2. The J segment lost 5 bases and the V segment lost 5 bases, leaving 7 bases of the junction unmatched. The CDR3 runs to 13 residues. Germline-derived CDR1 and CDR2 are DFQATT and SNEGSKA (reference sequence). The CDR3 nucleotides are TGCAGTGCTGAGACTAGCGCTAAGGAGACCCAGTACTTC. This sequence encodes CSAETSAKETQYF.

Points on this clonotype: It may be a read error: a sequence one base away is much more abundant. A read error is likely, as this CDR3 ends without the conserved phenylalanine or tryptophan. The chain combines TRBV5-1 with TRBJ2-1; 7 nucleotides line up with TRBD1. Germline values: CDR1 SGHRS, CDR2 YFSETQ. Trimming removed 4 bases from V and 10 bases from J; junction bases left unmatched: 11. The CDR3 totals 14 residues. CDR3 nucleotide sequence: TGCGCCAGCAGCACAATCACAGGGGTGGGAGAGCAGTTCTAC. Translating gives CASSTITGVGEQFY.

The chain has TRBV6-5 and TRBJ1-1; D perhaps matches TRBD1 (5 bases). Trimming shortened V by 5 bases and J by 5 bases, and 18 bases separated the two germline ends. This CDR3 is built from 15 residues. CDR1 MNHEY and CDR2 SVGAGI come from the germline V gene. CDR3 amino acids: CASSTPSGLGTEAFF. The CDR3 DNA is TGTGCCAGCAGTACCCCATCAGGGCTAGGGACTGAAGCTTTCTTT.

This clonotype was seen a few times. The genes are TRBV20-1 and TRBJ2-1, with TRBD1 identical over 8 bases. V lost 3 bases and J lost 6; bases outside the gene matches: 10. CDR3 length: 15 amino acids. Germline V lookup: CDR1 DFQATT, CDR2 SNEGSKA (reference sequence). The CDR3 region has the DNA TGCAGTGCTAGGCTCCCGGGACAGGTGGTCAATGAGCAGTTCTTC. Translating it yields CSARLPGQVVNEQFF.

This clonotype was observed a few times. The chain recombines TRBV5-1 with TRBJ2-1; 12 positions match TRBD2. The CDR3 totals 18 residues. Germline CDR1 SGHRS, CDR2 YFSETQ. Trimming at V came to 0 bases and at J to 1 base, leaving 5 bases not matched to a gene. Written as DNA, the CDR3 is TGCGCCAGCAGCTTGGTACGGACTAGCGGGGTTTCCTACAATGAGCAGTTCTTC. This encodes CASSLVRTSGVSYNEQFF. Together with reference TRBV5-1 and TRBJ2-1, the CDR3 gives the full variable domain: KAGVTQTPRYLIKTRGQQVTLSCSPISGHRSVSWYQQTPGQGLQFLFEYFSETQRNKGNFPGRFSGRQFSNSRSEMNVSTLELGDSALYLCASSLVRTSGVSYNEQFFGPGTRLTVL.

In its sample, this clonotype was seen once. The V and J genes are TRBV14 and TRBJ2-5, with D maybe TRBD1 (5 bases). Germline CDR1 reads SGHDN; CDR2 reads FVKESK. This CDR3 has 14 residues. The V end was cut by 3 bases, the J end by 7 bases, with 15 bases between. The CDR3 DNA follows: TGTGCCAGCAGCCAGCAGGGTATAGTGTCGACCCAGTACTTC. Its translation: CASSQQGIVSTQYF.

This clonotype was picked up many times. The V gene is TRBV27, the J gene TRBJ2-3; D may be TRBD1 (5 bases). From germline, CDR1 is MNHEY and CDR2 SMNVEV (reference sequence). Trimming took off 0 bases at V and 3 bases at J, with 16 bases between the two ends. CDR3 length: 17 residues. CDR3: CASSLSLLGAGTDTQYF. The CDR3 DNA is TGTGCCAGCAGTTTATCCCTCCTAGGTGCAGGGACAGATACGCAGTATTTT.

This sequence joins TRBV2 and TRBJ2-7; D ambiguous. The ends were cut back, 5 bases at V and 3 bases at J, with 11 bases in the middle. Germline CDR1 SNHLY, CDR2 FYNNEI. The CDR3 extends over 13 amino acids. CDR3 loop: CASSQTLDYEQYF. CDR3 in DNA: TGTGCCAGCAGTCAAACCCTGGACTACGAGCAGTACTTC.

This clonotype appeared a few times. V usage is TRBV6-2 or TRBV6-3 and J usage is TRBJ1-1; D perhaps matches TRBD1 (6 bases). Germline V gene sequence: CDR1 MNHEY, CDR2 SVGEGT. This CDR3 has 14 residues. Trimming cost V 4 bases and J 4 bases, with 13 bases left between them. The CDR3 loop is CASSSPRGITEAFF. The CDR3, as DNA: TGTGCCAGCAGTTCCCCCAGGGGCATCACTGAAGCTTTCTTT.

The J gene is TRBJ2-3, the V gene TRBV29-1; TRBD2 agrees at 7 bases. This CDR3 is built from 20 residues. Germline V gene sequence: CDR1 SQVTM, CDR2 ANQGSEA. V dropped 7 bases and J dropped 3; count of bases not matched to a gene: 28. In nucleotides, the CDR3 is TGCAGCGCCCATCCCATCACGGGAGGTGGAAACCGTTTGGTAACAGATACGCAGTATTTT. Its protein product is CSAHPITGGGNRLVTDTQYF.

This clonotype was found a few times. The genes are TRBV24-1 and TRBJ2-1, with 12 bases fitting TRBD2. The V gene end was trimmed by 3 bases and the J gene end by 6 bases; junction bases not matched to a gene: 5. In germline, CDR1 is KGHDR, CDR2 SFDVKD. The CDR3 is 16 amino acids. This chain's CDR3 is CATSDRRGLAGNEQFF. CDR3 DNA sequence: TGTGCCACCAGTGATCGCCGGGGACTAGCGGGCAATGAGCAGTTCTTC.

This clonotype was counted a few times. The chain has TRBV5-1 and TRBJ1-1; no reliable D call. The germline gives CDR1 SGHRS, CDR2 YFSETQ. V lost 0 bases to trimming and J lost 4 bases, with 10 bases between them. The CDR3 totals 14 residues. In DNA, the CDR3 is TGCGCCAGCAGCTTGGAGGGTCAGTCCACTGAAGCTTTCTTT. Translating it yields CASSLEGQSTEAFF.

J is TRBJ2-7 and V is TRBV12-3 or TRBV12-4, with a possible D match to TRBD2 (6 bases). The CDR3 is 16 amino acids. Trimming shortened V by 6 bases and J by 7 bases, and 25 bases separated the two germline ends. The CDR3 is CASSPLPGREFEEQYF. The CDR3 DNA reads TGTGCCAGCAGCCCTCTCCCTGGGCGGGAATTCGAAGAGCAGTACTTC.

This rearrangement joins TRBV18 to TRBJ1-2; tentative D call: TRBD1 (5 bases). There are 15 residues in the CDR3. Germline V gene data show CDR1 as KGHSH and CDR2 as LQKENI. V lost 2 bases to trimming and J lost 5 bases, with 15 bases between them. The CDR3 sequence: CASSPSREPSYGYTF. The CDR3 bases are TGTGCCAGCTCACCAAGCAGGGAACCTTCGTATGGCTACACCTTC.

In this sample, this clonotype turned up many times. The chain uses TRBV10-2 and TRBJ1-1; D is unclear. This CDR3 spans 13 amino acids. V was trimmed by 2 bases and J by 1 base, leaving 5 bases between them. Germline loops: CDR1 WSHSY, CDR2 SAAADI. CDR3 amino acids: CASSEGRNTEAFF. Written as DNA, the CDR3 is TGCGCCAGCAGTGAGGGAAGGAACACTGAAGCTTTCTTT.

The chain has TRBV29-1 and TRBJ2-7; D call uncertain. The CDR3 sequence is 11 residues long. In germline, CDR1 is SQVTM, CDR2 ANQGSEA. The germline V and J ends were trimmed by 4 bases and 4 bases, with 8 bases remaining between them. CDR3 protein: CSVVIGYEQYV. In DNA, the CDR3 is TGCAGCGTTGTAATTGGTTACGAGCAGTACGTC.

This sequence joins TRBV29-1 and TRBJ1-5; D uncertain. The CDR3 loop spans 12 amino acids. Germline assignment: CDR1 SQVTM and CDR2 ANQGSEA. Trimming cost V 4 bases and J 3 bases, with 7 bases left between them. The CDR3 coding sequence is TGCAGCGTTGGAGGGATCAATCAGCCCCAGCATTTT. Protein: CSVGGINQPQHF.

The CDR3 region is CASSLGAPQNEQFF. CDR3 coding DNA: TGTGCCAGCAGCTTAGGAGCGCCCCAGAATGAGCAGTTCTTC. J is TRBJ2-1 and V is TRBV7-9; D is ambiguous. V dropped 1 base and J dropped 7 bases, with 11 bases sitting between them. CDR1 and CDR2 from the germline V gene are SEHNR and FQNEAQ (reference sequence). CDR3 length: 14 amino acids.

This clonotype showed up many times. CDR3 coding DNA: TGTGCCAGCAGACCTTATAGCGGGGTCTCCTACAATGAGCAGTTCTTC. Protein product: CASRPYSGVSYNEQFF. This chain joins TRBV27 and TRBJ2-1; TRBD2 matches at 8 bases. CDR3 length: 16 residues. V shed 6 bases and J 0 bases; nucleotides not matched to a gene: 7. CDR1 is MNHEY, CDR2 SMNVEV, per germline (reference sequence).

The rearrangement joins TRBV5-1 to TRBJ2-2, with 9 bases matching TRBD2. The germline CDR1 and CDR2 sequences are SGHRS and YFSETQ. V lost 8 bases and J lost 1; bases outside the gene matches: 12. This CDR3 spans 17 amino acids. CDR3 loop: CASSGRAILLNTGELFF. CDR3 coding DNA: TGCGCCAGTAGCGGGAGAGCGATTTTACTGAACACCGGGGAGCTGTTTTTT. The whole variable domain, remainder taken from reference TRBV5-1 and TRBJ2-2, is KAGVTQTPRYLIKTRGQQVTLSCSPISGHRSVSWYQQTPGQGLQFLFEYFSETQRNKGNFPGRFSGRQFSNSRSEMNVSTLELGDSALYLCASSGRAILLNTGELFFGEGSRLTVL.